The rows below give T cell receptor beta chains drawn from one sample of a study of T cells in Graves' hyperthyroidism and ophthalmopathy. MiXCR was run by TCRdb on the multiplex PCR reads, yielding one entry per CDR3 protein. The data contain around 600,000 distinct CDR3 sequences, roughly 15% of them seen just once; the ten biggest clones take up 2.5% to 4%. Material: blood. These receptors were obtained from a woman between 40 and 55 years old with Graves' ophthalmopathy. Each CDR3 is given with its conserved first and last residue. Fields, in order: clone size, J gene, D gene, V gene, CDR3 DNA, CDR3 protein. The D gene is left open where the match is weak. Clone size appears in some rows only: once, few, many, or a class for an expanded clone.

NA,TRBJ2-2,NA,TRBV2,TGTGCCAGCACCCAGACAGATACCGGGGAGCTGTTTTTT,CASTQTDTGELFF
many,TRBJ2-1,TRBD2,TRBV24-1,TGTGCCACCAGTGCGGGCGGGGGGGCTAGTGAGCAGTTCTTC,CATSAGGGASEQFF
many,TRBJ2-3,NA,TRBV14,TGTGCCAGCAGCCAAGAGGCTACGCAGTATTTT,CASSQEATQYF
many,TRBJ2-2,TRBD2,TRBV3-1,TGTGCCAGCAGCGGGCGACGAGCGGGGGCCCTCATTGACGGGGAGCTGTTTTTT,CASSGRRAGALIDGELFF
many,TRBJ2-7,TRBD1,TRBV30,TGTGCCTGGAGTTCAGACAGGGGGATGGAGCAGTACTTC,CAWSSDRGMEQYF
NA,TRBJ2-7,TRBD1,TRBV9,TGTGCCAGCAGCAGCCTCGGCGGACAGGGTTTTTACGAGCAGTACTTC,CASSSLGGQGFYEQYF
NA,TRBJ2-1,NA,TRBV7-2,TGTGCCAGCAGCTTATATGGAGGCTATGAGCAGTTCTTC,CASSLYGGYEQFF
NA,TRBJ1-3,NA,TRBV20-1,TGCAGTGCTAGTGTTCCGGACTCTGGAAACACCATATATTTT,CSASVPDSGNTIYF
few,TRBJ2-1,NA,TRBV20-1,TGCAGTGCTAGGGTCTTACAGGAGGCAAGAATCTTC,CSARVLQEARIF
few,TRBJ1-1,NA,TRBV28,TGTGCCAGCAGTTTGGTAACCGCCTGGGGTGACACTGAAGCTTTCTTT,CASSLVTAWGDTEAFF
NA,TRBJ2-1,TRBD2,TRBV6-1,TGTGCCACGACGACTAGCGGGGGGGCCAGGTATGAGCAGTTCTTC,CATTTSGGARYEQFF
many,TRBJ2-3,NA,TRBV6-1,TGTGCCAGCAGTGAAGGTATAGGGTCGACAGATACGCAGTATTTT,CASSEGIGSTDTQYF
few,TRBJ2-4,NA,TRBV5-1,TGCGCCAGCAGCCAGACAGAAGCCAAAAACATTCAGTACTTC,CASSQTEAKNIQYF
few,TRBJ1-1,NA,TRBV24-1,TGTGCCACCACCATATTGGGGCTCACTGAAGCTTTCTTT,CATTILGLTEAFF
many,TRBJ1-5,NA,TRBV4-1,TGCGCCAGCAGCCAAGTGGACGGCTATCAGCCCCAGCATTTT,CASSQVDGYQPQHF
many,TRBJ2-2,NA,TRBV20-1,TGCAGTGCCCCGGGACGGGCGCACACCGGGGAGCTGTTTTTT,CSAPGRAHTGELFF
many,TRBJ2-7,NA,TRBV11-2,TGTGCCAGCAGCTTGCAAGGGGGGGGATCCTACGAGCAGTACTTC,CASSLQGGGSYEQYF
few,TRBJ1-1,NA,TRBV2,TGTGCCAGCAGTTGGGCCCCCGGGAATGAAGCTTTCTTT,CASSWAPGNEAFF
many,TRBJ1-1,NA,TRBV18,TGTGCCAGCTCACGTGCGGAGCAGGGGCGCGTGAACACTGAAGCTTTCTTT,CASSRAEQGRVNTEAFF
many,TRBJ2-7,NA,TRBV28,TGTGCCAGCACTACTCCCACTAGATTGGGCTACGAGCAGTACTTC,CASTTPTRLGYEQYF
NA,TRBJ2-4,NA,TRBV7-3,TGTGCCAGCAGCTTCTCGGGGGAGAGAGCCAAAAACATTCAGTACTTC,CASSFSGERAKNIQYF
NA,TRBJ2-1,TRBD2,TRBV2,TGTGCCAGCAGTCTCGCTAGCGGGGGGTACTACAATGAGCAGTTCTTC,CASSLASGGYYNEQFF
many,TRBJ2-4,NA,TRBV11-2,TGTGCCAGCGAGGCCCCCGCCAAAAACATTCAGTACTTC,CASEAPAKNIQYF
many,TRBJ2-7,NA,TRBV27,TGTGCCAGCAGCTTACAGGGAATAGTCGGTTACGAGCAGTACTTC,CASSLQGIVGYEQYF
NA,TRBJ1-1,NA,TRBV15,TGTGCCACCAGCAGAGATAAATGGGTGGGAGCTTTCTTT,CATSRDKWVGAFF
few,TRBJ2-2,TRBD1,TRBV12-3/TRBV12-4,TGTGCCAGCAGTTTCCGACAGGGTTACACCGGGGAGCTGTTTTTT,CASSFRQGYTGELFF
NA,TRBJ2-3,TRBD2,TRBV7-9,TGTGCCGGCAGCTATGGACTAGCGGGTTTGGATACGCAGTATTTT,CAGSYGLAGLDTQYF
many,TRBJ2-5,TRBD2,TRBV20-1,TGCAGTGCTAGAGACACTAGCGGGAGGGCCCCCGTTTTCCAGACCCAGTACTTC,CSARDTSGRAPVFQTQYF
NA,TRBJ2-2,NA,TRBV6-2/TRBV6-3,TGTGCCAGCAGTCCAAACGAAGACCCAACCGGGGAGCTGTTTTTT,CASSPNEDPTGELFF
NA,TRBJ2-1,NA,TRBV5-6,TGTGCCAGCAGCAAGGGCTATGAGCAGTTCTTC,CASSKGYEQFF
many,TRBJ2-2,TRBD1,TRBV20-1,TGCAGTGCTAGAGATCGCAGGGGGTTTGATGACACCGGGGAGCTGTTTTTT,CSARDRRGFDDTGELFF
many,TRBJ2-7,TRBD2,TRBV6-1,TGTGCCAGCAGTGAAGAGGGACTAGCGTACTACGAGCAGTACTTC,CASSEEGLAYYEQYF
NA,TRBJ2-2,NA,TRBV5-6,TGTGCCAGCAGCTTGGAAGGGGAACGGAGGTCCGGGGAGCTGTTTTTT,CASSLEGERRSGELFF
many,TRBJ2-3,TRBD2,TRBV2,TGTGCCAGCAGTGGTGCCCTAGCGGGAGCAAATACGCAGTATTTT,CASSGALAGANTQYF
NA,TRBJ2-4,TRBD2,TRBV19,TGTGCCAGTAGTATAGCGGGGAGGGTTGAAATTCAGTACTTC,CASSIAGRVEIQYF
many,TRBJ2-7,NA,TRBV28,TGTGCCAGCAGTTCGGCAGGGGGGACCTACGAGCAGTACTTC,CASSSAGGTYEQYF
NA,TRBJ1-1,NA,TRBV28,TGTGCCAGCAGTTTAAGAGGGCGGGGGCTGAACACTGAAGCTTTCTTT,CASSLRGRGLNTEAFF
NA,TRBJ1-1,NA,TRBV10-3,TGTGCCATCAGTGACCCGGACGGGACGAACACTGAAGCTTTCTTT,CAISDPDGTNTEAFF
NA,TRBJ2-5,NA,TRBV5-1,TGCGCCAGCAGCTTGGGGTCGGGCGGGACGCAAGAGACCCAGTACTTC,CASSLGSGGTQETQYF
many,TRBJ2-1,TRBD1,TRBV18,TGTGCCAGCTCACCACCCACGGACAGGGAGGAGCAGTTCTTC,CASSPPTDREEQFF
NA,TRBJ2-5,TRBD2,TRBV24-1,TGTGCCACCGCCCAAAAACCGGGACTAGCGGGCCAAGAGACCCAGTACTTC,CATAQKPGLAGQETQYF
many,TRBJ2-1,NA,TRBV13,TGTGCCAGCAGCGGCTCAGGGGGACTAGTGGTATACAATGAGCAGTTCTTC,CASSGSGGLVVYNEQFF
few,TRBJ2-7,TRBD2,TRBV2,TGTGCCAGCACAATGCGGGAGATGGGCGAGCAGTGCTTC,CASTMREMGEQCF
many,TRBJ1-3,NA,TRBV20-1,TGCAGTGCTAGAGCGGGGGCCTCTGGAAACACCATATATTTT,CSARAGASGNTIYF
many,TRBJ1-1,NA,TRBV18,TGTGCCAGCTCACCTGGTATGGACACTGAAGCTTTCTTT,CASSPGMDTEAFF
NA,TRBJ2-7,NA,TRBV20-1,TGCAGTGCTGGAAAGGACACGAGCTACGAGCAGTACTTC,CSAGKDTSYEQYF
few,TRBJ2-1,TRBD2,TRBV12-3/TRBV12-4,TGTGCCAGCAGTTTCCCTAGCGGGGGGAGGGATGAGCAGTTCTTC,CASSFPSGGRDEQFF
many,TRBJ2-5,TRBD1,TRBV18,TGTGCCAGCTCACCCGCCGGGACAGGGCCGGAGACCCAGTACTTC,CASSPAGTGPETQYF
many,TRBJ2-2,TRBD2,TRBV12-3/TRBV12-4,TGTGCCAGCAGCCCATCCCCTAGCGGGGTAACCGGGGAGCTGTTTTTT,CASSPSPSGVTGELFF
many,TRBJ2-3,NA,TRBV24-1,TGTGCCACCAGTGCTCGGACAGAATCTAGCACAGATACGCAGTATTTT,CATSARTESSTDTQYF
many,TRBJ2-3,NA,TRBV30,TGTGCCGGGATACGGTCAGATACGCAGTATTTT,CAGIRSDTQYF
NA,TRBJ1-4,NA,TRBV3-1,TGTGCCAGCAGCCCGGAAGCGTCAACTAATGAAAAACTGTTTTTT,CASSPEASTNEKLFF
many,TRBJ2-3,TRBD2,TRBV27,TGTGCCAGCAGCCAGTCAATTAGCGGGAGAAGGGGAACAGATACGCAGTATTTT,CASSQSISGRRGTDTQYF
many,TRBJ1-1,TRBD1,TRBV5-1,TGCGCCAGCAGCCCCGACATCAACAGGGGTCCTGAAGCTTTCTTT,CASSPDINRGPEAFF
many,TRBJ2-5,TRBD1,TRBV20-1,TGCAGTGCTACCACCCCAAGAGTGAGGACAGGGGATGGGACCCAGTACTTC,CSATTPRVRTGDGTQYF
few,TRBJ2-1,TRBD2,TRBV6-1,TGTGCCAGCAGCGAGGGACTAGCGGGAGTGGAGGAGCAGTTCTTC,CASSEGLAGVEEQFF
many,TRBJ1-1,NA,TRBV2,TGTGCCAGCAGCGAAAAATTCTTTGTGGACACTGAAGCTTTCTTT,CASSEKFFVDTEAFF
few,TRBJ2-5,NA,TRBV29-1,TGCAGCGTCAGGGGACGGTACCAAGAGACCCAGTACTTC,CSVRGRYQETQYF
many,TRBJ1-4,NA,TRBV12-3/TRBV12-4,TGTGCCAGCACCAAACGGGAAACTCGAAATGAAAAACTGTTTTTT,CASTKRETRNEKLFF